The rows below give T cell receptor beta chains drawn from one sample of a study of molecular identifiers for immune sequencing clone quantification. TCRdb independently ran MiXCR on the PCR reads; one entry per CDR3 protein. The sample comprises fewer than 15,000 distinct CDR3 sequences, roughly 15% of which are singletons, and around 1.5% rests with the top ten. Sequenced: naive CD8+ T cells from blood, with Jurkat cell RNA spiked in. All receptors come from a human donor in good health. Some libraries in this study had Jurkat cell RNA spiked in. Both conserved end residues are part of each CDR3. The order of the fields is clone size, V gene, J gene, CDR3 length, D gene, CDR3 DNA, CDR3 protein. D genes are given only for firm matches. Part of the rows lack a size; the others show once, few, many or a class for expanded clones.

clone_size: NA
v_call: TRBV19
j_call: TRBJ1-1
cdr3_length: 14
d_call: NA
cdr3_nt: TGTGCCAGTAGGAAGCTGGACAGCTCAGACGGAGCTTTCTTT
cdr3_aa: CASRKLDSSDGAFF

clone_size: many
v_call: TRBV20-1
j_call: TRBJ2-7
cdr3_length: 12
d_call: NA
cdr3_nt: TGCAGTGCTACCCTAGGTTACGACGAGCAGTACTTC
cdr3_aa: CSATLGYDEQYF

clone_size: many
v_call: TRBV4-3
j_call: TRBJ2-7
cdr3_length: 16
d_call: TRBD2
cdr3_nt: TGCGCCAGCAGCCAACTAGCGGGAGGGACTGCCTACGAGCAGTACTTC
cdr3_aa: CASSQLAGGTAYEQYF

clone_size: medium-sized
v_call: TRBV7-2
j_call: TRBJ1-1
cdr3_length: 14
d_call: NA
cdr3_nt: TGTGCCAGCAGCCCTTACGACAGAGGAACTGAAGCTTTCTTT
cdr3_aa: CASSPYDRGTEAFF

clone_size: few
v_call: TRBV4-2
j_call: TRBJ1-1
cdr3_length: 14
d_call: NA
cdr3_nt: TGTGCCAGCAGCCAAGTCGGGCCGAACACTGAAGCTTTCTTT
cdr3_aa: CASSQVGPNTEAFF

clone_size: many
v_call: TRBV24-1
j_call: TRBJ2-7
cdr3_length: 15
d_call: TRBD1
cdr3_nt: TGTGCCACCAGTGATTCCTACAGGGGAACCCACGAGCAGTACTTC
cdr3_aa: CATSDSYRGTHEQYF

clone_size: many
v_call: TRBV19
j_call: TRBJ1-5
cdr3_length: 14
d_call: NA
cdr3_nt: TGTGCCAGTAGTATTATTGGTGGCAATCAGCCCCAGCATTTT
cdr3_aa: CASSIIGGNQPQHF

clone_size: few
v_call: TRBV11-2
j_call: TRBJ2-1
cdr3_length: 17
d_call: TRBD2
cdr3_nt: TGTGCCAGCAGCTTAAGGGCGGGAGTTACTCCGTACAATGAGCAGTTCTTC
cdr3_aa: CASSLRAGVTPYNEQFF

clone_size: many
v_call: TRBV6-5
j_call: TRBJ2-5
cdr3_length: 14
d_call: NA
cdr3_nt: TGTGCCAGCAGGTCCTGGGCCGGGGTAGAGACCCAGTACTTC
cdr3_aa: CASRSWAGVETQYF

clone_size: NA
v_call: TRBV3-1
j_call: TRBJ2-7
cdr3_length: 15
d_call: NA
cdr3_nt: TGTGCCAGCACGGAGGGGGGACCAACATCCTACGAGCAGTACTTC
cdr3_aa: CASTEGGPTSYEQYF

clone_size: few
v_call: TRBV11-2
j_call: TRBJ2-1
cdr3_length: 17
d_call: TRBD2
cdr3_nt: TGTGCCAGCAGCTTAGACTACTCACCGGGACTAGTATTTGAGCAGTTCTTC
cdr3_aa: CASSLDYSPGLVFEQFF

clone_size: few
v_call: TRBV4-2
j_call: TRBJ2-2
cdr3_length: 16
d_call: NA
cdr3_nt: TGTGCCAGCAGCCAAACCCGCAGCCTGAACACCGGGGAGCTGTTTTTT
cdr3_aa: CASSQTRSLNTGELFF

clone_size: medium-sized
v_call: TRBV6-5
j_call: TRBJ2-1
cdr3_length: 16
d_call: TRBD2
cdr3_nt: TGTGCCAGCAGTATACAAGCGGGAGGGCCCTACAATGAGCAGTTCTTC
cdr3_aa: CASSIQAGGPYNEQFF

clone_size: medium-sized
v_call: TRBV4-1
j_call: TRBJ1-1
cdr3_length: 15
d_call: NA
cdr3_nt: TGCGCCAGCAGCCTTCAGACAGAACCGAACACTGAAGCTTTCTTT
cdr3_aa: CASSLQTEPNTEAFF

clone_size: many
v_call: TRBV4-1
j_call: TRBJ1-3
cdr3_length: 21
d_call: NA
cdr3_nt: TGCGCCAGCAGCCCCAGAATAATTGATACAGGAAGGGTAATAGCTGGAAACACCATATATTTT
cdr3_aa: CASSPRIIDTGRVIAGNTIYF

clone_size: many
v_call: TRBV3-1
j_call: TRBJ2-3
cdr3_length: 17
d_call: TRBD2
cdr3_nt: TGTGCCAGCAGCCGACAGGGAGGCGGGAGGGCGACAGATACGCAGTATTTT
cdr3_aa: CASSRQGGGRATDTQYF

clone_size: medium-sized
v_call: TRBV29-1
j_call: TRBJ2-3
cdr3_length: 15
d_call: NA
cdr3_nt: TGCAGCGTCGACCTGTTACAGGCGAGCACAGATACGCAGTATTTT
cdr3_aa: CSVDLLQASTDTQYF

clone_size: many
v_call: TRBV24-1
j_call: TRBJ2-2
cdr3_length: 15
d_call: NA
cdr3_nt: TGTGCCACCAGTGATCTCCCTCTGGGGACCGGGGAGCTGTTTTTT
cdr3_aa: CATSDLPLGTGELFF

clone_size: medium-sized
v_call: TRBV14
j_call: TRBJ1-2
cdr3_length: 14
d_call: NA
cdr3_nt: TGTGCCAGCAGCCAAGTTACAGGGCCCTATGGCTACACCTTC
cdr3_aa: CASSQVTGPYGYTF

clone_size: many
v_call: TRBV20-1
j_call: TRBJ2-7
cdr3_length: 15
d_call: NA
cdr3_nt: TGCAGTGCTAGAGACATCCAGCGGGCGAGCTACGAGCAGTACTTC
cdr3_aa: CSARDIQRASYEQYF

clone_size: medium-sized
v_call: TRBV7-2
j_call: TRBJ1-1
cdr3_length: 10
d_call: NA
cdr3_nt: TGTGCCAGCACCTACACTGAAGCTTTCTTT
cdr3_aa: CASTYTEAFF

clone_size: medium-sized
v_call: TRBV7-6
j_call: TRBJ2-3
cdr3_length: 18
d_call: TRBD1
cdr3_nt: TGTGCCAGCAGCTTACTTGTCGCAGGGGGCGCGGGCACAGATACGCAGTATTTT
cdr3_aa: CASSLLVAGGAGTDTQYF

clone_size: medium-sized
v_call: TRBV6-5
j_call: TRBJ1-1
cdr3_length: 13
d_call: NA
cdr3_nt: TGTGCCAGCAGTTACTCCAGGTGGACTGAAGCTTTCTTT
cdr3_aa: CASSYSRWTEAFF

clone_size: medium-sized
v_call: TRBV7-9
j_call: TRBJ2-7
cdr3_length: 16
d_call: TRBD2
cdr3_nt: TGTGCCAGCAGCTCACCGGCGGCGGGAGCAACCTACGAGCAGTACTTC
cdr3_aa: CASSSPAAGATYEQYF

clone_size: medium-sized
v_call: TRBV29-1
j_call: TRBJ1-1
cdr3_length: 14
d_call: NA
cdr3_nt: TGCAGCGCATGGGGTGGGCAGGGGAGGACTGAAGCTTTCTTT
cdr3_aa: CSAWGGQGRTEAFF

clone_size: many
v_call: TRBV6-2/TRBV6-3
j_call: TRBJ2-1
cdr3_length: 15
d_call: NA
cdr3_nt: TGTGCCAGCAGCCCTTTGAGAGGGGGGTACAATGAGCAGTTCTTC
cdr3_aa: CASSPLRGGYNEQFF

clone_size: NA
v_call: TRBV5-3
j_call: TRBJ2-2
cdr3_length: 16
d_call: NA
cdr3_nt: TGTGCCAGCAGCTTTAGGAGGACACCGAACACCGGGGAGCTGTTTTTT
cdr3_aa: CASSFRRTPNTGELFF

clone_size: medium-sized
v_call: TRBV19
j_call: TRBJ2-6
cdr3_length: 11
d_call: NA
cdr3_nt: TGTGCCAGTAGTATAGACCTCTTCCTGACTTTC
cdr3_aa: CASSIDLFLTF

clone_size: medium-sized
v_call: TRBV4-1
j_call: TRBJ2-7
cdr3_length: 13
d_call: NA
cdr3_nt: TGCGCCAGCAGCCTGGACCTAACCTACGAGCAGTACTTC
cdr3_aa: CASSLDLTYEQYF

clone_size: NA
v_call: TRBV29-1
j_call: TRBJ1-3
cdr3_length: 11
d_call: NA
cdr3_nt: TGCAGCGCGACTACTGGAAACACCATATATTTT
cdr3_aa: CSATTGNTIYF

clone_size: many
v_call: TRBV27
j_call: TRBJ1-2
cdr3_length: 18
d_call: NA
cdr3_nt: TGTGCCAGCAGTTCACAAGACTTGACCGACAGGTCCCTGGATGGCTACACCTTC
cdr3_aa: CASSSQDLTDRSLDGYTF

clone_size: few
v_call: TRBV5-1
j_call: TRBJ1-4
cdr3_length: 21
d_call: NA
cdr3_nt: TGCGCCAGCAGTTTCTTGCCGCCGTTGACGGCAGCTACCGGTCTAGGTGAAAAACCGTTTTTT
cdr3_aa: CASSFLPPLTAATGLGEKPFF

clone_size: NA
v_call: TRBV19
j_call: TRBJ2-7
cdr3_length: 18
d_call: NA
cdr3_nt: TGTGCCAGTAGTAGCAGGACAGGGCAGCTAGCGGGACAATACGAGCAGTACTTC
cdr3_aa: CASSSRTGQLAGQYEQYF

clone_size: medium-sized
v_call: TRBV3-1
j_call: TRBJ2-3
cdr3_length: 18
d_call: TRBD2
cdr3_nt: TGTGCCAGCAGCCAACCCCTTTGGGAGGAGCGGGGGAATAATACGCAGTATTTT
cdr3_aa: CASSQPLWEERGNNTQYF

clone_size: medium-sized
v_call: TRBV29-1
j_call: TRBJ1-2
cdr3_length: 14
d_call: NA
cdr3_nt: TGCAGCGTTGAAGAAGGGATTAGTAACTATGGCTACACCTTC
cdr3_aa: CSVEEGISNYGYTF

clone_size: few
v_call: TRBV3-1
j_call: TRBJ2-5
cdr3_length: 14
d_call: NA
cdr3_nt: TGTGCCAGCAGATTAGTGGGAGCCGGGGAGACCCAGTACTTC
cdr3_aa: CASRLVGAGETQYF

clone_size: many
v_call: TRBV27
j_call: TRBJ2-7
cdr3_length: 15
d_call: NA
cdr3_nt: TGTGCCAGCAGTTTATCTCCGGGAGAGATATACGAGCAGTACTTC
cdr3_aa: CASSLSPGEIYEQYF

clone_size: medium-sized
v_call: TRBV5-1
j_call: TRBJ2-3
cdr3_length: 15
d_call: NA
cdr3_nt: TGCGCCAGCGCTGGCGGGGAAACTAGCACAGATACGCAGTATTTT
cdr3_aa: CASAGGETSTDTQYF

clone_size: medium-sized
v_call: TRBV13
j_call: TRBJ2-4
cdr3_length: 14
d_call: NA
cdr3_nt: TGTGCCAGCAGCTTAGGACTAGCAGAAAACATTCAGTACTTC
cdr3_aa: CASSLGLAENIQYF

clone_size: medium-sized
v_call: TRBV19
j_call: TRBJ1-1
cdr3_length: 18
d_call: NA
cdr3_nt: TGTGCCAGTAGGACCCAGGAGAGAAGGACGGCTCGCCTTACTGAAGCTTTCTTT
cdr3_aa: CASRTQERRTARLTEAFF

clone_size: medium-sized
v_call: TRBV4-1
j_call: TRBJ1-1
cdr3_length: 14
d_call: NA
cdr3_nt: TGCGCCAGCAGCCAACGAGTAATGAACACTGAAGCTTTCTTT
cdr3_aa: CASSQRVMNTEAFF

clone_size: many
v_call: TRBV11-2
j_call: TRBJ2-7
cdr3_length: 13
d_call: TRBD2
cdr3_nt: TGTGCCAGCAGCTTTGGCGGGAGCTACGAGCAGTACTTC
cdr3_aa: CASSFGGSYEQYF

clone_size: NA
v_call: TRBV7-9
j_call: TRBJ1-2
cdr3_length: 14
d_call: NA
cdr3_nt: TGTGCCAGCAGCCCGGGCTGGTCCGGCTATGGCTACACCTTC
cdr3_aa: CASSPGWSGYGYTF

clone_size: few
v_call: TRBV4-3
j_call: TRBJ2-1
cdr3_length: 16
d_call: TRBD2
cdr3_nt: TGCGCCAGCAGCCACCCCTCTAGCGGATCCTACAATGAGCAGTTCTTC
cdr3_aa: CASSHPSSGSYNEQFF

clone_size: medium-sized
v_call: TRBV29-1
j_call: TRBJ2-3
cdr3_length: 15
d_call: NA
cdr3_nt: TGCAGCGTAAGCGAAGGGTTGGGATTTTCAGATACGCAGTATTTT
cdr3_aa: CSVSEGLGFSDTQYF

clone_size: medium-sized
v_call: TRBV29-1
j_call: TRBJ2-2
cdr3_length: 11
d_call: NA
cdr3_nt: TGCAGCGTTATAGGCACCGGGGAGCTGTTTTTT
cdr3_aa: CSVIGTGELFF

clone_size: medium-sized
v_call: TRBV20-1
j_call: TRBJ2-1
cdr3_length: 15
d_call: NA
cdr3_nt: TGCAGTGTTACGAGATTGGCTAGTACCTACAATGAGCAGTTCTTC
cdr3_aa: CSVTRLASTYNEQFF

clone_size: many
v_call: TRBV5-6
j_call: TRBJ2-1
cdr3_length: 18
d_call: TRBD2
cdr3_nt: TGTGCCAGCAGCTTGGTAGGTGTGGGAGGGCCCTCCTACAATGAGCAGTTCTTC
cdr3_aa: CASSLVGVGGPSYNEQFF

clone_size: medium-sized
v_call: TRBV5-4
j_call: TRBJ2-3
cdr3_length: 17
d_call: NA
cdr3_nt: TGTGCCAGCAGCTCGGGACTCTCCTTTTCTAGCACAGATACGCAGTATTTT
cdr3_aa: CASSSGLSFSSTDTQYF

clone_size: many
v_call: TRBV28
j_call: TRBJ2-7
cdr3_length: 15
d_call: NA
cdr3_nt: TGTGCCAGCAGTTTGGTGAGTAGCGGTACCTACGAGCAGTACTTC
cdr3_aa: CASSLVSSGTYEQYF

clone_size: medium-sized
v_call: TRBV5-1
j_call: TRBJ2-3
cdr3_length: 15
d_call: NA
cdr3_nt: TGCGCCAGCAGCTCCGGAGCCCCTTTCACAGATACGCAGTATTTT
cdr3_aa: CASSSGAPFTDTQYF

clone_size: few
v_call: TRBV14
j_call: TRBJ1-2
cdr3_length: 15
d_call: NA
cdr3_nt: TGTGCCAGCAGCCAAGATGCGTTCGACTTCTATGGCTACGCCTTC
cdr3_aa: CASSQDAFDFYGYAF

clone_size: many
v_call: TRBV2
j_call: TRBJ2-5
cdr3_length: 15
d_call: NA
cdr3_nt: TGTGCCAGCAACCCAGGCCTATACCGACAAGAGACCCAGTACTTC
cdr3_aa: CASNPGLYRQETQYF

clone_size: few
v_call: TRBV19
j_call: TRBJ1-2
cdr3_length: 16
d_call: NA
cdr3_nt: TGTGCCAGTACCTTCTGGGAGGGGACGAATAACTATGGCTACACCTTC
cdr3_aa: CASTFWEGTNNYGYTF

clone_size: many
v_call: TRBV28
j_call: TRBJ1-1
cdr3_length: 12
d_call: NA
cdr3_nt: TGTGCCAGCGGTTGGACGGGCACTGAAGCTTTCTTT
cdr3_aa: CASGWTGTEAFF

clone_size: many
v_call: TRBV18
j_call: TRBJ1-5
cdr3_length: 18
d_call: TRBD1
cdr3_nt: TGTGCCAGCTCACCTTATGACGACCCGGACAGGCCATATCAGCCCCAGCATTTT
cdr3_aa: CASSPYDDPDRPYQPQHF

clone_size: NA
v_call: TRBV10-3
j_call: TRBJ2-7
cdr3_length: 13
d_call: TRBD1
cdr3_nt: TGTGCCATCAGCGACAGGGGAGGTTACGAGCAGTACTTC
cdr3_aa: CAISDRGGYEQYF

clone_size: many
v_call: TRBV6-2/TRBV6-3
j_call: TRBJ2-2
cdr3_length: 13
d_call: NA
cdr3_nt: TGTGCCAGCAGTTACGTGACTCCCGGGGAGCTGTTTTTT
cdr3_aa: CASSYVTPGELFF

clone_size: NA
v_call: TRBV11-2
j_call: TRBJ1-2
cdr3_length: 14
d_call: NA
cdr3_nt: TGTGCCAGCAGCGAGGCGGTTCTTGGCTATGGCTACACCTTC
cdr3_aa: CASSEAVLGYGYTF

clone_size: many
v_call: TRBV6-5
j_call: TRBJ2-1
cdr3_length: 17
d_call: TRBD2
cdr3_nt: TGTGCCAGCAGTTACTCAACTAGCGGGGGGGTTGCAAATGAGCAGTTCTTC
cdr3_aa: CASSYSTSGGVANEQFF